Presented here are 23 T cell receptor beta chains from one specimen sequenced in a study of T cells in Graves' hyperthyroidism and ophthalmopathy. Amplification yielded TCR beta CDR3 regions, with RNA transcripts as the source. Initially, a first-round RT-PCR of the TCR CDR3 employed the HTBI primer set. MiXCR, run by TCRdb on the multiplex PCR reads, gives a single entry per CDR3 protein. The sample records under 400,000 distinct CDR3 sequences, about a sixth being singletons. Sequenced: blood. The receptors here all came from a woman between 35 and 50 years old with Graves' ophthalmopathy.

This chain links TRBV7-2 with TRBJ2-7, with D possibly TRBD1 on 6 matching bases. The length of the CDR3 is 11 residues. CDR1 SGHTA and CDR2 FQGNSA come from the germline V gene. Trimming pared 5 bases from V and 6 bases from J, leaving 8 bases between. CDR3 protein: CASSRTVEQYF. As DNA, the CDR3 is TGTGCCAGCAGCAGGACAGTCGAGCAGTACTTC.

This clonotype has at least ten counts. The chain has TRBV7-2 and TRBJ2-5, with D possibly being TRBD2 (6 bases). The germline gives CDR1 SGHTA, CDR2 FQGNSA. The CDR3 extends over 14 amino acids. V was cut by 5 bases and J by 2 bases, with 12 bases left in between. This CDR3 is CASSREQIQETQYF. DNA for the CDR3: TGTGCCAGCAGCCGGGAGCAAATACAAGAGACCCAGTACTTC.

This clonotype appeared many times. The rearrangement joins TRBV6-5 to TRBJ1-2, with a weak D call TRBD1 (5 bases). Trimming removed 4 bases at V and 6 bases at J, with 12 bases between. There are 13 residues in the CDR3. From germline, CDR1 is MNHEY and CDR2 SVGAGI. This chain's CDR3 is CASSFVRENGYTF. The CDR3 DNA sequence: TGTGCCAGCAGTTTCGTCAGGGAAAATGGCTACACCTTC.

The sample holds many counts of this clonotype. V is TRBV7-9 and J is TRBJ1-3; no clear D. V was clipped by 5 bases and J by 3 bases, with 11 bases between them. Germline-derived CDR1 and CDR2 are SEHNR and FQNEAQ (reference sequence). This CDR3 contains 14 residues. This CDR3 reads CASSPGRGGNTIYF. CDR3 nucleotides: TGTGCCAGCAGCCCAGGCCGGGGTGGAAACACCATATATTTT.

This clonotype was recorded many times. The chain employs TRBV12-3 or TRBV12-4 and TRBJ2-7; 8 nucleotides match TRBD1. This CDR3 contains 17 residues. After removal of 5 bases from V and 2 bases from J, the junction contained 14 bases not matched to a gene. The CDR3 here is CASSLYLLTGATYEQYF. The DNA of the CDR3 is TGTGCCAGCAGTCTCTACCTTCTGACAGGGGCAACCTACGAGCAGTACTTC.

At least ten counts were recorded for this clonotype. CDR3 residues: CATSDLRSGEQYF. The DNA of the CDR3 is TGTGCCACCAGTGATTTGCGGTCCGGGGAGCAGTACTTC. The chain has TRBV24-1 and TRBJ2-7; D unresolved. The CDR3 has 13 amino acids. V dropped 0 bases and J dropped 7 bases, with 9 bases sitting between them. Germline CDR1 reads KGHDR; CDR2 reads SFDVKD.

This clonotype was found many times. This rearrangement joins TRBV10-3 to TRBJ2-5; 9 nucleotides agree with TRBD2. V shed 4 bases, J shed 1 base, and the junction held 4 bases outside the gene matches. CDR1 is ENHRY and CDR2 is SYGVKD in the germline V gene. The CDR3 is 15 residues long. The CDR3 protein is CAISVLTSGQETQYF. The CDR3 nucleotides read TGTGCCATCAGTGTCCTGACTAGCGGCCAAGAGACCCAGTACTTC.

This clonotype was observed many times. This chain connects TRBV27 to TRBJ1-1; 9 bases map to TRBD1. Germline V gene data show CDR1 as MNHEY and CDR2 as SMNVEV (reference sequence). V shed 6 bases, J shed 1 base, and the junction held 9 bases outside the gene matches. The CDR3 has 16 residues. The chain's CDR3 is CASSAGQGLKNTEAFF. The CDR3 region has the DNA TGTGCCAGCAGCGCCGGACAGGGGTTAAAGAACACTGAAGCTTTCTTT.

This clonotype has ten or more counts. CDR3 sequence (DNA): TGTGCCAGCAGGCTACGGTCAGAAGAGACCCAGTACTTC. Its protein is CASRLRSEETQYF. This chain joins TRBV12-3 or TRBV12-4 and TRBJ2-5; D ambiguous. V gave up 6 bases and J gave up 3 bases, with 11 bases separating them. The CDR3 has 13 amino acids.

The table lists this clonotype with many counts. This sequence joins TRBV7-2 and TRBJ2-4; possible D gene TRBD2, 5 bases. This CDR3 has 15 residues. Germline assignment: CDR1 SGHTA and CDR2 FQGNSA. V was clipped by 7 bases and J by 5 bases, with 18 bases between them. The CDR3 DNA reads TGTGCCAGCACCCTGGACTGGAGACTCCAAAACATTCAGTACTTC. Protein product: CASTLDWRLQNIQYF.

This clonotype appeared a few times. A single base separates this from a much larger clone, so it may be a read error. V usage is TRBV11-2 and J usage is TRBJ1-1, with TRBD1 as a possible D gene (5 bases). The CDR3 is 16 amino acids. The germline gives CDR1 SGHAT, CDR2 FQNNGV. The CDR3 nucleotides read TGTGCCATCAGCTTAGGAAGAAAAGGGAAGGGACTTGAAGCTTTCTTT. As protein: CAISLGRKGKGLEAFF.

This clonotype was counted between two and nine times. The chain carries TRBV3-1 and TRBJ1-3; possible D gene TRBD1, 5 bases. Trimming took off 8 bases at V and 5 bases at J, with 16 bases between the two ends. The CDR3 has 14 residues. Germline V gene lookup returns CDR1 LGHDT and CDR2 YNNKEL (reference sequence). The CDR3 loop is CASAMGQLRNTIYF. The CDR3 DNA reads TGTGCCAGCGCGATGGGGCAGCTAAGAAACACCATATATTTT.

The V and J genes are TRBV20-1 and TRBJ2-7; 7 bases match TRBD1. CDR1 and CDR2 from the germline V gene are DFQATT and SNEGSKA (reference sequence). The CDR3 covers 15 residues. V lost 0 bases to trimming and J lost 1 base; unmatched junction nucleotides: 6. In DNA, the CDR3 is TGCAGTGCTAGAGAGGGGACAGCGGTATCCTACGAGCAGTACTTC. This translates into CSAREGTAVSYEQYF.

The table lists this clonotype with a few counts. The rearrangement uses TRBV19 and TRBJ1-1, with D unclear. This CDR3 has 15 amino acids. Germline V gene lookup returns CDR1 LNHDA and CDR2 SQIVND (reference sequence). Trimming removed 2 bases at V and 1 base at J, with 11 bases between. The CDR3 coding sequence is TGTGCCAGTAGTATAATCGGTCGGAAGAACACTGAAGCTTTCTTT. Protein sequence: CASSIIGRKNTEAFF.

This chain links TRBV6-1 with TRBJ2-7; 10 bases agree with TRBD1. Trimming took 8 bases from V and 3 from J; bases not matched to a gene: 13. In germline, CDR1 is MNHNS, CDR2 SASEGT. This CDR3 has 16 amino acids. CDR3 bases: TGTGCCAGCCGGACAGGGGGTGGTAGTGTTATCTACGAGCAGTACTTC. This codes for CASRTGGGSVIYEQYF.

With regard to this clonotype: Mismatch with germline at one junction end may stem from a read error. The rearrangement links TRBV28 to TRBJ1-2, with D possibly TRBD1 on 6 matching bases. The CDR3 consists of 12 residues. Germline assignment: CDR1 MDHEN and CDR2 SYDVKM. CDR3 residues: CASSFRGYDYTF. The DNA for the CDR3 is TGTGCCAGCAGTTTCAGGGGTTATGACTACACCTTC.

This chain joins TRBV27 and TRBJ2-4; 11 bases agree with TRBD2. Germline values: CDR1 MNHEY, CDR2 SMNVEV (reference sequence). The CDR3 length is 17 residues. V dropped 7 bases and J dropped 3; count of bases not matched to a gene: 11. The CDR3 loop reads CASNGFGTSGYKNIQYF. The CDR3 DNA reads TGTGCCAGCAATGGCTTCGGGACTAGCGGATACAAAAACATTCAGTACTTC.

The chain links TRBV28 to TRBJ1-5; 9 bases line up with TRBD1. Germline V gene lookup returns CDR1 MDHEN and CDR2 SYDVKM. V lost 5 bases to trimming and J lost 6 bases; unmatched junction nucleotides: 11. This CDR3 comprises 16 residues. This chain's CDR3 is CASSPGTGRPGQPQHF. The DNA of the CDR3 is TGTGCCAGCAGTCCTGGGACAGGGCGGCCGGGTCAGCCCCAGCATTTT. Using reference TRBV28 and TRBJ1-5 for the parts outside the CDR3, the full variable domain is DVKVTQSSRYLVKRTGEKVFLECVQDMDHENMFWYRQDPGLGLRLIYFSYDVKMKEKGDIPEGYSVSREKKERFSLILESASTNQTSMYLCASSPGTGRPGQPQHFGDGTRLSIL.

This clonotype occurred many times. The chain uses TRBV28 and TRBJ2-5, with D unresolved. The CDR3 consists of 13 residues. Germline lookup yields CDR1 MDHEN and CDR2 SYDVKM. The V and J ends lost 3 bases and 4 bases respectively, with 9 bases between them. The CDR3 bases are TGTGCCAGCAGTTTCCCCCTAGGAGAGACCCAGTACTTC. Its translation is CASSFPLGETQYF.

In its sample, this clonotype was seen many times. The chain couples TRBV5-1 to TRBJ2-5; 10 bases are a match to TRBD2. J gave up 5 bases and V 7 bases, and 11 bases lay outside the gene matches. Germline V CDR1 and CDR2: SGHRS, YFSETQ. CDR3 length: 15 amino acids. The CDR3 protein is CASLPSGRVEETQYF. The CDR3 DNA sequence: TGCGCCAGCCTCCCTAGCGGGAGAGTAGAGGAGACCCAGTACTTC.

This clonotype occurred many times. The V call is TRBV30, the J call TRBJ1-1; a possible D gene is TRBD1 (6 bases). Germline-derived CDR1 and CDR2 are GTSNPN and SVGIG (reference sequence). The germline V and J ends were trimmed by 3 bases and 1 base, with 9 bases remaining between them. The CDR3 length is 13 residues. The CDR3 is CAWSRGGNTEAFF. The CDR3 region has the DNA TGTGCCTGGAGCAGGGGAGGGAACACTGAAGCTTTCTTT.

This clonotype came up many times. The V and J genes are TRBV30 and TRBJ1-6; D gene unclear. Germline V gene data show CDR1 as GTSNPN and CDR2 as SVGIG (reference sequence). The ends were cut back, 0 bases at V and 10 bases at J, with 4 bases in the middle. CDR3 size: 11 residues. CDR3 protein: CAWSVESPLHF. The DNA for the CDR3 is TGTGCCTGGAGTGTTGAGTCACCCCTCCACTTT.

This clonotype occurred many times. The chain is built from TRBV4-1 and TRBJ1-2; 7 nucleotides line up with TRBD1. Germline trimming cut 0 bases from V and 5 bases from J; bases unmatched to any gene: 9. CDR1 is MGHRA and CDR2 is YSYEKL in the germline V gene. This CDR3 region has 16 residues. For the CDR3, the DNA is TGCGCCAGCAGCCAAGATCGGGCAGGGGGAGGGTATGGCTACACCTTC. It is translated as CASSQDRAGGGYGYTF.